The present TCR beta chain was sequenced within a study of T cell clones after liver transplantation. Study summary: Without induction therapy, subjects received standard immunosuppression until 12-24 months post-transplant. Tolerance: complete withdrawal held at least one year, liver enzymes staying within twice normal. Samples came pre-transplant, pre-randomization before withdrawal, and post-randomization after withdrawal ended.

Clones were sequenced by immunoSEQ multiplex PCR, and TCRdb holds only the in-frame ones, with some missing. The sample includes over 45,000 clones, over 65% of them seen just once. CDR1 is MNHNS and CDR2 is SASEGT in the germline V gene. Trimming stripped 6 bases from V and 5 bases from J, with 17 bases between. The CDR3 is 15 residues long. V usage is TRBV6-1 and J usage is TRBJ1-5; TRBD1 is a possible D gene (6 bases). The origin of this receptor is a human patient who received a liver transplant. Part of the T cell pool may stem from the graft donor. Specimen: CD4+ T cells from blood, collected roughly 56 months after liver transplant. The CDR3 region is CASSEGEGLHQPQHF. The CDR3, as DNA: TGTGCCAGCAGCGAGGGGGAGGGGCTCCATCAGCCCCAGCATTTT.